The 20 T cell receptor beta chains in this list originate from one sample, sequenced in a study of blood T cell repertoires in COVID-19. Measured with immunoSEQ multiplex PCR; TCRdb has only the in-frame clones, and not every one. The table shows roughly 49,000 clones, with 86% occurring only once. Sequenced input: peripheral blood. The receptors were gathered from a man at least 80 years old with active COVID-19.

The chain couples TRBV7-9 to TRBJ2-2; 9 bases align to TRBD2. CDR3 length: 16 residues. The V gene's germline CDR1 is SEHNR and CDR2 FQNEAQ (reference sequence). J was trimmed by 4 bases and V by 8 bases; bases with no gene match: 11. The CDR3 DNA is TGTGCCAGCCTCTCTCGAGCGGGAGGACTCACCGGGGAGCTGTTTTTT. Its protein is CASLSRAGGLTGELFF.

A single count supports this clone. V and J are TRBV28 and TRBJ2-7; 7 nucleotides align to TRBD2. The length of the CDR3 is 20 residues. Germline V gives CDR1 MDHEN, CDR2 SYDVKM. The junction had 20 bases not matched to a gene; V was cut back by 3 bases and J by 0 bases. This CDR3 is CASSFSVGLAVTGFSYEQYF. Here the CDR3 DNA reads TGTGCCAGCAGTTTTTCGGTTGGGCTAGCGGTCACAGGTTTCTCCTACGAGCAGTACTTC.

This chain connects TRBV3-1 (or the pseudogene TRBV3-2) to TRBJ2-5, with 8 bases that match TRBD1. Per germline, CDR1 LGHDT and CDR2 YNNKEL (reference sequence). V was clipped by 2 bases and J by 1 base; unmatched bases: 6. The CDR3 contains 16 residues. Here the CDR3 reads CASSQPSGQVQETQYF. CDR3 DNA: TGTGCCAGCAGCCAACCCTCGGGACAGGTCCAAGAGACCCAGTACTTC.

This clone showed up just once. The gene calls are TRBV5-1 and TRBJ1-5; 9 positions agree with TRBD1. Germline assignment: CDR1 SGHRS and CDR2 YFSETQ. With V trimmed by 0 bases and J by 7 bases, 5 bases remained unmatched. The CDR3 runs 15 residues. For the CDR3, the DNA is TGCGCCAGCAGCTTGGAGGTGGGACAGGGACAGCCCCAGCATTTT. Its translation is CASSLEVGQGQPQHF.

CDR3 DNA sequence: TGTGCCGCACAAACACAGGGCTACGAGCAGTACTTC. Its translation: CAAQTQGYEQYF. The genes are TRBV28 and TRBJ2-7; possibly TRBD1 for D (6 bases). Trimming took 11 bases from V and 3 from J, leaving 14 bases between them. The CDR3 is 12 residues long. Germline V lookup: CDR1 MDHEN, CDR2 SYDVKM.

The rearrangement joins TRBV7-2 to TRBJ2-1; TRBD2 might be the D (6 bases). Per the germline V gene, CDR1 is SGHTA and CDR2 is FQGNSA. V was cut by 3 bases and J by 7 bases, with 13 bases left in between. The CDR3 runs to 14 residues. The CDR3 DNA is TGTGCCAGCAGCTTGGCGGGGCGGGAAAATGAGCAGTTCTTC. It encodes CASSLAGRENEQFF.

The V and J genes are TRBV2 and TRBJ1-2; perhaps TRBD1 as D (6 bases). The CDR3 runs 13 residues. Germline V gives CDR1 SNHLY, CDR2 FYNNEI. Trimming took 6 bases from V and 3 from J, leaving 11 bases between them. CDR3 loop: CASSDGGYYGYTF. CDR3 sequence (DNA): TGTGCCAGCAGCGATGGGGGCTACTATGGCTACACCTTC.

The genes are TRBV7-6 and TRBJ2-7, with D maybe TRBD1 (6 bases). Trimming stripped 4 bases from V and 1 base from J, with 11 bases between. Germline V gene data show CDR1 as SGHVS and CDR2 as FNYEAQ. The CDR3 consists of 14 residues. CDR3 coding DNA: TGTGCCAGCAGCTCTGGGACAAATTCCTACGAGCAGTACTTC. Translation gives CASSSGTNSYEQYF.

The gene calls are TRBV9 and TRBJ2-6, with D possibly being TRBD1 (5 bases). CDR1 is SGDLS, CDR2 YYNGEE, per germline. The CDR3 consists of 15 residues. Trimming shortened V by 0 bases and J by 2 bases, and 6 bases separated the two germline ends. The CDR3, as DNA: TGTGCCAGCAGCGTAGCAGGGCCTGGGGCCAACGTCCTGACTTTC. As protein: CASSVAGPGANVLTF.

This sequence joins TRBV4-3 and TRBJ1-6; 10 nucleotides line up with TRBD1. J was trimmed by 4 bases and V by 1 base; bases with no gene match: 4. This CDR3 contains 17 residues. CDR1 LGHNA and CDR2 YSLEER come from the germline V gene. CDR3 region: CASSQVGTGAYNSPLHF. The DNA of the CDR3 is TGCGCCAGCAGCCAAGTGGGGACAGGGGCTTATAATTCACCCCTCCACTTT.

In this sample, this clone turned up a few times. The chain recombines TRBV19 with TRBJ2-1; TRBD2 aligns across 14 bases. CDR3 length: 17 residues. Germline CDR1 and CDR2: LNHDA and SQIVND (reference sequence). V gave up 5 bases and J gave up 11 bases; unmatched junction bases: 14. Written as DNA, the CDR3 is TGTGCCAGTAGTCAATCACCGGGACTAGCGGGGGAGGGTAAGCAGTTCTTC. Protein: CASSQSPGLAGEGKQFF.

The rearrangement links TRBV11-2 to TRBJ2-5; TRBD2 matches at 7 bases. The CDR3 loop spans 16 amino acids. The V gene end was trimmed by 3 bases and the J gene end by 4 bases; junction bases not matched to a gene: 11. CDR1 and CDR2 (germline): SGHAT, FQNNGV. CDR3 protein: CASSLLGGGSRETQYF. CDR3 in DNA: TGTGCCAGCAGCTTGCTGGGCGGCGGGAGCAGAGAGACCCAGTACTTC. The whole variable domain, remainder taken from reference TRBV11-2 and TRBJ2-5, is EAGVAQSPRYKIIEKRQSVAFWCNPISGHATLYWYQQILGQGPKLLIQFQNNGVVDDSQLPKDRFSAERLKGVDSTLKIQPAKLEDSAVYLCASSLLGGGSRETQYFGPGTRLLVL.

The chain recombines TRBV5-1 with TRBJ2-1, with D tentatively TRBD1 (7 bases). Germline V gene data show CDR1 as SGHRS and CDR2 as YFSETQ. Trimming left V 4 bases short and J 4 bases short, with 18 bases between. The CDR3 loop spans 16 amino acids. CDR3 nucleotide sequence: TGCGCCAGCAGCGGAGGGGACAGCACCTTTTACAATGAGCAGTTCTTC. The encoded protein is CASSGGDSTFYNEQFF.

CDR3: CATSAEDRRLGAQHF. The CDR3 DNA reads TGTGCCACCAGCGCCGAGGACAGGAGGCTCGGGGCCCAGCATTTT. The rearrangement uses TRBV15 and TRBJ1-5; TRBD1 matches 7 bases. Trimming at V came to 5 bases and at J to 11 bases, leaving 15 bases not matched to a gene. The germline CDR1 and CDR2 sequences are LNHNV and YYDKDF (reference sequence). The CDR3 covers 15 residues.

J is TRBJ2-3 and V is TRBV6-2 or TRBV6-3; 10 positions match TRBD2. Germline CDR1 and CDR2: MNHEY and SVGEGT. V lost 6 bases and J lost 0; bases outside the gene matches: 24. The CDR3 runs 22 residues. CDR3 sequence reads: CASSQPLRTSSGRAGSTDTQYF. The CDR3 DNA sequence: TGTGCCAGCAGCCAACCCCTGAGGACTTCGAGCGGGAGGGCCGGTAGCACAGATACGCAGTATTTT.

The J gene is TRBJ2-5, the V gene TRBV19, with 8 bases that match TRBD2. The CDR3 length is 15 residues. The V and J ends lost 7 bases and 5 bases, in that order; junction bases with no gene match: 12. The germline gives CDR1 LNHDA, CDR2 SQIVND (reference sequence). Written as DNA, the CDR3 is TGTGCCAGTAAGGAGACCGGGACTAGGAGTGAGACCCAGTACTTC. Protein: CASKETGTRSETQYF.

This clone was seen once. The J gene is TRBJ2-2, the V gene TRBV28; TRBD1 is a possible D gene (5 bases). CDR3 length: 14 amino acids. The germline V and J ends were trimmed by 5 bases and 1 base, with 8 bases remaining between them. Germline-derived CDR1 and CDR2 are MDHEN and SYDVKM. The CDR3 region has the DNA TGTGCCAGCAGTCTGGGGCGGAACACCGGGGAGCTGTTTTTT. Translating gives CASSLGRNTGELFF.

The chain employs TRBV9 and TRBJ2-3, with 7 bases that match TRBD2. Germline V gives CDR1 SGDLS, CDR2 YYNGEE. The CDR3 covers 15 residues. Germline trimming cut 6 bases from V and 0 bases from J; bases unmatched to any gene: 7. The CDR3 DNA reads as TGTGCCAGCACCTCTCGAGCGGGGAGCACAGATACGCAGTATTTT. This sequence encodes CASTSRAGSTDTQYF. Complete variable domain (other parts from reference TRBV9 and TRBJ2-3): DSGVTQTPKHLITATGQRVTLRCSPRSGDLSVYWYQQSLDQGLQFLIQYYNGEERAKGNILERFSAQQFPDLHSELNLSSLELGDSALYFCASTSRAGSTDTQYFGPGTRLTVL.

V gene TRBV5-1 combines with J gene TRBJ1-4, with a possible D match to TRBD1 (6 bases). CDR3 length equals 15 residues. The germline CDR1 and CDR2 sequences are SGHRS and YFSETQ. V was shortened by 2 bases and J by 5 bases, with 13 bases between the two germline ends. The DNA for the CDR3 is TGCGCCAGCAGCTTACAGGGCCCGGGGAATGAAAAACTGTTTTTT. Translation: CASSLQGPGNEKLFF.

The chain uses TRBV2 and TRBJ1-2, with 9 bases fitting TRBD1. From germline, CDR1 is SNHLY and CDR2 FYNNEI. After removal of 3 bases from V and 6 bases from J, the junction contained 8 bases not matched to a gene. This CDR3 is built from 15 residues. The CDR3 spells CASSDGPRTGDGYTF. Written as DNA, the CDR3 is TGTGCCAGCAGTGACGGGCCGCGGACAGGGGATGGCTACACCTTC.